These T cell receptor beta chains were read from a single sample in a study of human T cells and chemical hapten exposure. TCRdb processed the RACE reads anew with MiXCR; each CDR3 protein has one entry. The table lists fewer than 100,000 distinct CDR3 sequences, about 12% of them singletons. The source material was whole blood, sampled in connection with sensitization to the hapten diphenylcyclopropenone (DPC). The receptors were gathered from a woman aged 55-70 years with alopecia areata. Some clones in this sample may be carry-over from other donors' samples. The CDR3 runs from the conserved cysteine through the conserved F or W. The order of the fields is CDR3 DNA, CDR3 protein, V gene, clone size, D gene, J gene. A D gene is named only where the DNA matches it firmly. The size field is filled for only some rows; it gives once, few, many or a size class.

cdr3_nt: TGTGCCAGCAGCTTAGCCCCGCCAGATCAGCCCCAGCATTTT
cdr3_aa: CASSLAPPDQPQHF
v_call: TRBV7-9
clone_size: many
d_call: NA
j_call: TRBJ1-5

cdr3_nt: TGTGCCAGCAGCTTTAGCGGGGGGGCCAGCTATGAGCAGTTCTTC
cdr3_aa: CASSFSGGASYEQFF
v_call: TRBV7-2
clone_size: few
d_call: TRBD2
j_call: TRBJ2-1

cdr3_nt: TGTGCCAGCTCACCCCGGGAGGGGGCGCGAGGTGAAAAACTGTTTTTT
cdr3_aa: CASSPREGARGEKLFF
v_call: TRBV18
clone_size: many
d_call: TRBD1
j_call: TRBJ1-4

cdr3_nt: TGCAGCGTTGAGGGGACGGATCTCCATGGCTACACCTTC
cdr3_aa: CSVEGTDLHGYTF
v_call: TRBV29-1
clone_size: many
d_call: NA
j_call: TRBJ1-2

cdr3_nt: TGTGCCAGCAGTCCCACAGCGAACACTGAAGCTTTCTTT
cdr3_aa: CASSPTANTEAFF
v_call: TRBV12-3/TRBV12-4
clone_size: many
d_call: NA
j_call: TRBJ1-1

cdr3_nt: TGTGCCATCGCTGAGCCCCAAGAGACCCAGTACTTC
cdr3_aa: CAIAEPQETQYF
v_call: TRBV10-3
clone_size: few
d_call: NA
j_call: TRBJ2-5

cdr3_nt: TGTGCCAGCAGCCGACAGGGGGCTGGGTACGAGCAGTACTTC
cdr3_aa: CASSRQGAGYEQYF
v_call: TRBV3-1
clone_size: NA
d_call: TRBD1
j_call: TRBJ2-7

cdr3_nt: TGTGCCAGCAGCTTAGGTCAACCGGTGGAGCGGGTGTTCTCCTACAATGAGCAGTTCTTC
cdr3_aa: CASSLGQPVERVFSYNEQFF
v_call: TRBV7-6
clone_size: NA
d_call: NA
j_call: TRBJ2-1

cdr3_nt: TGTGCCAGCAGCCAAGGCGCGACAGGGCTCTACGAGCAGTACTTC
cdr3_aa: CASSQGATGLYEQYF
v_call: TRBV4-2
clone_size: few
d_call: TRBD1
j_call: TRBJ2-7

cdr3_nt: TGTGCTAGCAGATCTCCGGGACATACCTACAATGAGCAGTTCTTC
cdr3_aa: CASRSPGHTYNEQFF
v_call: TRBV7-7
clone_size: NA
d_call: NA
j_call: TRBJ2-1

cdr3_nt: TGCAGTGCTAGGTGGGGCACCTACGAGCAGTACTTC
cdr3_aa: CSARWGTYEQYF
v_call: TRBV20-1
clone_size: few
d_call: NA
j_call: TRBJ2-7

cdr3_nt: TGTGCCAGCAGCTTAAGCAGGGACTATGGCTACACCTTC
cdr3_aa: CASSLSRDYGYTF
v_call: TRBV7-2
clone_size: many
d_call: NA
j_call: TRBJ1-2

cdr3_nt: TGTGCCAGCAGTTTTACAGGATTAAGGGAGCAGTACTTC
cdr3_aa: CASSFTGLREQYF
v_call: TRBV6-5
clone_size: few
d_call: NA
j_call: TRBJ2-7

cdr3_nt: TGCGCCAGCAGCTGGACTTATGGGAAAGAGCAGTTCTTC
cdr3_aa: CASSWTYGKEQFF
v_call: TRBV5-1
clone_size: many
d_call: NA
j_call: TRBJ2-1

cdr3_nt: TGTGCCAGCAGCTCGGGACTCCGGCAGTACTTC
cdr3_aa: CASSSGLRQYF
v_call: TRBV5-4
clone_size: NA
d_call: NA
j_call: TRBJ2-7

cdr3_nt: TGCGCCAGCAGCTTTGGGTTGGGATCCCAATACGAGCAGTACTTC
cdr3_aa: CASSFGLGSQYEQYF
v_call: TRBV5-1
clone_size: few
d_call: NA
j_call: TRBJ2-7